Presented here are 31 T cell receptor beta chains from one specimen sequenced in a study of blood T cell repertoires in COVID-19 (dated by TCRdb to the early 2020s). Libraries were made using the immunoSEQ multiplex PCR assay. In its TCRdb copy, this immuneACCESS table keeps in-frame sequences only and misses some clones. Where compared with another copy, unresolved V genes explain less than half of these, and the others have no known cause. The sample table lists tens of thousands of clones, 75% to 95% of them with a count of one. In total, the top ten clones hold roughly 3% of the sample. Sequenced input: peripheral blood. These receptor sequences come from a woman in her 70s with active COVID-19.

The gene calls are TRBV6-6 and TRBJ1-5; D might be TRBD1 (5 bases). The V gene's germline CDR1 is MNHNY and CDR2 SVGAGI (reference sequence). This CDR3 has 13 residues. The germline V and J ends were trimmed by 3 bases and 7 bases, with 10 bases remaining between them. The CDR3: CASSYRGVQPQHF. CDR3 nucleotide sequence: TGTGCCAGCAGTTATCGGGGGGTGCAGCCCCAGCATTTT.

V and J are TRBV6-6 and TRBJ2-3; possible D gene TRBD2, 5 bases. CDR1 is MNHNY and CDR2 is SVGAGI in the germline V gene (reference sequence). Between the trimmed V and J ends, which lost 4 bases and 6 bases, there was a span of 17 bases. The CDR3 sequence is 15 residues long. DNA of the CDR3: TGTGCCAGCAGTTCCGGACGGGGAAATCTGGATACGCAGTATTTT. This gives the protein CASSSGRGNLDTQYF.

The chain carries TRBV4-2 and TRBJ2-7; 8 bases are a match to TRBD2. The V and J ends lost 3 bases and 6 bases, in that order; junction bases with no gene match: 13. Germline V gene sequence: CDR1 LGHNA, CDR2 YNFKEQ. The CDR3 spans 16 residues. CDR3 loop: CASSHDGLRGTSEQYF. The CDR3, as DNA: TGTGCCAGCAGCCATGATGGGCTGAGGGGGACTAGCGAGCAGTACTTC.

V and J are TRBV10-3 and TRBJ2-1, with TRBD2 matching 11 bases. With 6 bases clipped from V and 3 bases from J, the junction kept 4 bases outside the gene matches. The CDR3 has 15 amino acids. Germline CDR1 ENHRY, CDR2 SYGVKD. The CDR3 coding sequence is TGTGCCATCAGCTCCGGGACTAGCGGCTACAATGAGCAGTTCTTC. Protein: CAISSGTSGYNEQFF.

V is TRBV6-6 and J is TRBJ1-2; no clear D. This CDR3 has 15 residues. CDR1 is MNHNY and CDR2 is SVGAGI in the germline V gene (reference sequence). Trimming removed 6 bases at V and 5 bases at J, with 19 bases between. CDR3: CASSSIMTAAYGYTF. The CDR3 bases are TGTGCCAGCAGCTCGATTATGACGGCGGCGTATGGCTACACCTTC.

CDR3 region: CASSLAGTRMSNEQFF. The CDR3 DNA is TGTGCCAGCAGCTTAGCCGGGACTAGGATGTCCAATGAGCAGTTCTTC. The V call is TRBV7-8, the J call TRBJ2-1, with 8 bases fitting TRBD2. CDR1 and CDR2 from the germline V gene are SGHVS and FQNEAQ. V dropped 0 bases and J dropped 6; count of bases not matched to a gene: 7. The CDR3 is made up of 16 amino acids.

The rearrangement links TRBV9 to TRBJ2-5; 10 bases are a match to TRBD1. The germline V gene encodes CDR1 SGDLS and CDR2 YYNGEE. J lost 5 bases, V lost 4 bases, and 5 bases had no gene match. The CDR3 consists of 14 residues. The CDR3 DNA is TGTGCCAGCAGCCCTTCGGGACAGGGGGAGACCCAGTACTTC. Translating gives CASSPSGQGETQYF.

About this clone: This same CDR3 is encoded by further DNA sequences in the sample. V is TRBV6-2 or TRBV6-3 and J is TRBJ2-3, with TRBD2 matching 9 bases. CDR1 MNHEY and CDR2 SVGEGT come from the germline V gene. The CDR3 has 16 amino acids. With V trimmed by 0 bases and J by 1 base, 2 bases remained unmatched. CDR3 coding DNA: TGTGCCAGCAGTTACTCGTTAGCGGGAGGCACAGATACGCAGTATTTT. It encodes CASSYSLAGGTDTQYF.

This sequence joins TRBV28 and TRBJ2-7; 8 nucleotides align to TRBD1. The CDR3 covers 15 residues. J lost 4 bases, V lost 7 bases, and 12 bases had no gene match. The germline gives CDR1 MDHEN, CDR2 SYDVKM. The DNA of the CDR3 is TGTGCCAGCATCTCCCGTGGACAGGGTTTTTACGAGCAGTACTTC. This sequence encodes CASISRGQGFYEQYF.

The CDR3: CASQETGYAEKLFF. DNA of the CDR3: TGCGCCAGCCAAGAGACAGGGTATGCGGAAAAACTGTTTTTT. The chain employs TRBV5-1 and TRBJ1-4; 7 bases are a match to TRBD1. Germline CDR1 and CDR2: SGHRS and YFSETQ. The junction had 11 bases not matched to a gene; V was cut back by 7 bases and J by 8 bases. The CDR3 has 14 amino acids.

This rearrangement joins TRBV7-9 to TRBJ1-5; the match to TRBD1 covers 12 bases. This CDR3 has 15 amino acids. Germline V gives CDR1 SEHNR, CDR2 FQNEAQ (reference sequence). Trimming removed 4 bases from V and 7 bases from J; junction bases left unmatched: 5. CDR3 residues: CASSWGTGGGQPQHF. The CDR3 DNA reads TGTGCCAGCAGCTGGGGGACAGGGGGCGGGCAGCCCCAGCATTTT.

CDR3: CASSSNRGKYF. The DNA of the CDR3 is TGTGCCAGCAGTTCTAACAGGGGAAAGTACTTC. This sequence joins TRBV28 and TRBJ2-7; 7 positions match TRBD1. After removal of 4 bases from V and 11 bases from J, the junction contained 5 bases not matched to a gene. The CDR3 totals 11 residues. CDR1 is MDHEN, CDR2 SYDVKM, per germline.

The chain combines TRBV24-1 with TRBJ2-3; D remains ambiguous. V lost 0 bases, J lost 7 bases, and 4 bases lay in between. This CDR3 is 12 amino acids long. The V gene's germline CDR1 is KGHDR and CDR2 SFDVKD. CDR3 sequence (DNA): TGTGCCACCAGTGATTTGTCTCATACGCAGTATTTT. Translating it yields CATSDLSHTQYF.

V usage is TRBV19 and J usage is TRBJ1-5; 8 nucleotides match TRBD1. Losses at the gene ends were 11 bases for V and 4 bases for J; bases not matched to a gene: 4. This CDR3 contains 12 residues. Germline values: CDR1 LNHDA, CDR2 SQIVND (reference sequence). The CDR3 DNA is TGTGCCGTACAGGGGGAGAATCAGCCCCAGCATTTT. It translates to CAVQGENQPQHF.

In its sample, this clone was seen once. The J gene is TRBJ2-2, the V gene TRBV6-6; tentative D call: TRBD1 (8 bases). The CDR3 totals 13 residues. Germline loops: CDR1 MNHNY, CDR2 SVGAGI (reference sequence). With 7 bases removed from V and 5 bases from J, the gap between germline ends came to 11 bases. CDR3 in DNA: TGTGCCAGCAACAGGGGGGGGACCGGGGAGCTGTTTTTT. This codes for CASNRGGTGELFF.

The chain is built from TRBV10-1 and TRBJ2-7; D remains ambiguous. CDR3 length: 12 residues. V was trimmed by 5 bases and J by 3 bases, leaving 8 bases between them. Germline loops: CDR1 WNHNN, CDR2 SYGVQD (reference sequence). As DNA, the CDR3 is TGCGCCAGCAGTCACCCCGGCTACGAGCAGTACTTC. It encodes CASSHPGYEQYF.

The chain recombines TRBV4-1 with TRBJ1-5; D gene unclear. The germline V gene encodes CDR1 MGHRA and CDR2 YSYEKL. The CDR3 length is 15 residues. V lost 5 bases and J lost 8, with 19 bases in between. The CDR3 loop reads CASSSSAGSFEPQHF. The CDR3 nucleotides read TGCGCCAGCAGCTCCTCCGCGGGCAGCTTCGAGCCCCAGCATTTT.

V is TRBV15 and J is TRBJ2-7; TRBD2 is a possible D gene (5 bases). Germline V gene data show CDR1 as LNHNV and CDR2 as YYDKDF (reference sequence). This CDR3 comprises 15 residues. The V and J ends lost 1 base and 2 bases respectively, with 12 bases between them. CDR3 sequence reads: CATSRGAPGTYEQYF. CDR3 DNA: TGTGCCACCAGCAGAGGGGCCCCGGGGACCTACGAGCAGTACTTC.

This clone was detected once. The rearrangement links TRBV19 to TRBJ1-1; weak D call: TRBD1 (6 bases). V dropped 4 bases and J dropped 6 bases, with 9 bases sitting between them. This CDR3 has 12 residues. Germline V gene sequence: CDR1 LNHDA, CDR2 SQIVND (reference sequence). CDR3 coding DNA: TGTGCCAGTAGTACCTACAGGGCTGAAGCTTTCTTT. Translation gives CASSTYRAEAFF.

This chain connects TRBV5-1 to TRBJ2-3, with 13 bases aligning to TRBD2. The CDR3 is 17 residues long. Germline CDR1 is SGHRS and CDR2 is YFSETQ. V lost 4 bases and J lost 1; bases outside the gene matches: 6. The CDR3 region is CASSPRTSGSGTDTQYF. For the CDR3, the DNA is TGCGCCAGCAGCCCGAGGACTAGCGGGAGTGGCACAGATACGCAGTATTTT. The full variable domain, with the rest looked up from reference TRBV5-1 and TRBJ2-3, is KAGVTQTPRYLIKTRGQQVTLSCSPISGHRSVSWYQQTPGQGLQFLFEYFSETQRNKGNFPGRFSGRQFSNSRSEMNVSTLELGDSALYLCASSPRTSGSGTDTQYFGPGTRLTVL.

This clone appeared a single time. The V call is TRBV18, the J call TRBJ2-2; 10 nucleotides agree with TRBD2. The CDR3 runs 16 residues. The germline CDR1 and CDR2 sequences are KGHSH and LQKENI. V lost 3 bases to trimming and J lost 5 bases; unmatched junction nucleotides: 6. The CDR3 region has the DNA TGTGCCAGCTCACCGCGTCAACTAGCGGGAACCGGGGAGCTGTTTTTT. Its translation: CASSPRQLAGTGELFF. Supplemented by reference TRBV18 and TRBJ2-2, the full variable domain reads NAGVMQNPRHLVRRRGQEARLRCSPMKGHSHVYWYRQLPEEGLKFMVYLQKENIIDESGMPKERFSAEFPKEGPSILRIQQVVRGDSAAYFCASSPRQLAGTGELFFGEGSRLTVL.

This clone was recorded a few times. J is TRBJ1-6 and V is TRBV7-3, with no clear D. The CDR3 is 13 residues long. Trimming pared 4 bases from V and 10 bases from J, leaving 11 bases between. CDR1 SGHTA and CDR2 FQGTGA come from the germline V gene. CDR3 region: CASSSGVSSPLHF. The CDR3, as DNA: TGTGCCAGCAGCTCCGGTGTGTCATCACCCCTCCACTTT.

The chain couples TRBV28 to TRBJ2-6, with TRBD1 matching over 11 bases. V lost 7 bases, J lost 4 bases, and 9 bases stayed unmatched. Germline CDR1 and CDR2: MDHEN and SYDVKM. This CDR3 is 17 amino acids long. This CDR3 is CASNEDRGLYGANVLTF. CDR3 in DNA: TGTGCCAGCAATGAGGACAGGGGGCTATACGGGGCCAACGTCCTGACTTTC.

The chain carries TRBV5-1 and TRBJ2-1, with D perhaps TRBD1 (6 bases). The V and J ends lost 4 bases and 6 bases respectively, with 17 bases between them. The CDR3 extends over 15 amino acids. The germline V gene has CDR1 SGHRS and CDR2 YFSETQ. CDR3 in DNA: TGCGCCAGCAGCCCCGGGAACCAAGGGGGCAATGAGCAGTTCTTC. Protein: CASSPGNQGGNEQFF.

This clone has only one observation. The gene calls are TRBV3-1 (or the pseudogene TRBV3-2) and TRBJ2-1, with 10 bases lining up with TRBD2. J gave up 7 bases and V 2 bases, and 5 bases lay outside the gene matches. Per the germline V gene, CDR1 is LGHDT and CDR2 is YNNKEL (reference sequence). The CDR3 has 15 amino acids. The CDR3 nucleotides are TGTGCCAGCAGCCAAAGCGGGAGGGCTTCAAATGAGCAGTTCTTC. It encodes CASSQSGRASNEQFF.

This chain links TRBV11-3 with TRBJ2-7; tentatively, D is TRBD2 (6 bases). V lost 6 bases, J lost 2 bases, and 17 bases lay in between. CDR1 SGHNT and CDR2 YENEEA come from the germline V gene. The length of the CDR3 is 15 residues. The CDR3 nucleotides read TGTGCCAGCAGGCAAACTAGCCAACCAACCTACGAGCAGTACTTC. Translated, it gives CASRQTSQPTYEQYF.

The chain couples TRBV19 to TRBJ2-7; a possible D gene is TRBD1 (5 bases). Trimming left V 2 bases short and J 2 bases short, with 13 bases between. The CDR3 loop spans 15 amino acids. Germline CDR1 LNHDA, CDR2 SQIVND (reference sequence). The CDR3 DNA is TGTGCCAGTAGTATAAGGGGAAGGACACCCTACGAGCAGTACTTC. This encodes CASSIRGRTPYEQYF.

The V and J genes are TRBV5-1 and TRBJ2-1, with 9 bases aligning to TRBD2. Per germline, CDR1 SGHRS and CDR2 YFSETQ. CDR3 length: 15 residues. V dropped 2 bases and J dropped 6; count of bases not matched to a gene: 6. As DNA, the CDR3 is TGCGCCAGCAGCTTTTTAGCGGGAGTGGGCAATGAGCAGTTCTTC. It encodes CASSFLAGVGNEQFF.

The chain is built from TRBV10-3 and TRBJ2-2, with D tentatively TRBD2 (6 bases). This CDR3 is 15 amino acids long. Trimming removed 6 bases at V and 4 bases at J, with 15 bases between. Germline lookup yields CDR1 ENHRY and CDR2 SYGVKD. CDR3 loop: CAIRSSEGGTGELFF. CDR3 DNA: TGTGCCATCAGATCCTCGGAGGGCGGCACCGGGGAGCTGTTTTTT.

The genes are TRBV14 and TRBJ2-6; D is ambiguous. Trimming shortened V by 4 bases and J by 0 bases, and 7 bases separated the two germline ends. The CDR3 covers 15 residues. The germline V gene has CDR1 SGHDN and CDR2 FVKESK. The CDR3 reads CASSPLSSGANVLTF. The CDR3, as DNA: TGTGCCAGCAGCCCCCTTAGCTCTGGGGCCAACGTCCTGACTTTC. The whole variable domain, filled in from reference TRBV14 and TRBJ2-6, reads EAGVTQFPSHSVIEKGQTVTLRCDPISGHDNLYWYRRVMGKEIKFLLHFVKESKQDESGMPNNRFLAERTGGTYSTLKVQPAELEDSGVYFCASSPLSSGANVLTFGAGSRLTVL.

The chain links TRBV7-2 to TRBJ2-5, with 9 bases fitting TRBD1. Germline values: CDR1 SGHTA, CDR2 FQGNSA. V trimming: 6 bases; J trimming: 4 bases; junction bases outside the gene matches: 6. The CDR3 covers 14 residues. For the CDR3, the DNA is TGTGCCAGCAGATTGGACAGGGGCACAGAGACCCAGTACTTC. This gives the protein CASRLDRGTETQYF.